Following are 14 T cell receptor beta chains from one sample sequenced in a study of T cell responses to AZD1222 COVID-19 vaccine. TCRdb's table, derived via immunoSEQ multiplex PCR, lists solely in-frame clones and lacks some. This table holds 120,000 or so clones, around 82% found once. The sample here was peripheral blood, taken on day 0 of AZD1222 vaccination. Receptor source: an adult in good health.

The CDR3 sequence is CASTRGSTDTQYF. In DNA form, the CDR3 reads TGTGCCAGCACCAGGGGGAGCACAGATACGCAGTATTTT. The chain employs TRBV7-9 and TRBJ2-3; 7 nucleotides line up with TRBD1. J gave up 0 bases and V 7 bases, and 1 base lay outside the gene matches. CDR1 is SEHNR and CDR2 is FQNEAQ in the germline V gene (reference sequence). The CDR3 covers 13 residues. Using reference TRBV7-9 and TRBJ2-3 for the parts outside the CDR3, the full variable domain is DTGVSQNPRHKITKRGQNVTFRCDPISEHNRLYWYRQTLGQGPEFLTYFQNEAQLEKSRLLSDRFSAERPKGSFSTLEIQRTEQGDSAMYLCASTRGSTDTQYFGPGTRLTVL.

The DNA for the CDR3 is TGTGCCTGGAGGAAGGGACAGGGAAGCAATCAGCCCCAGCATTTT. Translating gives CAWRKGQGSNQPQHF. The genes are TRBV30 and TRBJ1-5; 9 bases fit TRBD1. CDR3 length: 15 amino acids. Germline CDR1 is GTSNPN and CDR2 is SVGIG (reference sequence). Trimming at V came to 3 bases and at J to 1 base, leaving 4 bases not matched to a gene.

The gene calls are TRBV2 and TRBJ2-3; 10 positions agree with TRBD2. The CDR3 is 15 residues long. V shed 11 bases and J 1 base; nucleotides not matched to a gene: 9. Germline V CDR1 and CDR2: SNHLY, FYNNEI. CDR3 sequence: CAGSSGGFGTDTQYF. The CDR3 DNA is TGTGCCGGGAGTAGCGGGGGGTTCGGCACAGATACGCAGTATTTT.

V usage is TRBV20-1 and J usage is TRBJ1-3; D is uncertain. There are 11 residues in the CDR3. Germline-derived CDR1 and CDR2 are DFQATT and SNEGSKA (reference sequence). V dropped 5 bases and J dropped 6 bases, with 8 bases sitting between them. The CDR3 loop is CSAALANTIYF. CDR3 nucleotide sequence: TGCAGTGCTGCACTGGCAAACACCATATATTTT.

This clone was observed once. The J gene is TRBJ1-2, the V gene TRBV7-2, with D perhaps matching TRBD1 (6 bases). The CDR3 loop spans 15 amino acids. V was clipped by 2 bases and J by 6 bases, with 16 bases between them. In germline, CDR1 is SGHTA, CDR2 FQGNSA. The CDR3 protein is CASSLTLAGEHGYTF. CDR3 nucleotides: TGTGCCAGCAGCTTAACGTTAGCAGGGGAACATGGCTACACCTTC.

The chain has TRBV4-3 and TRBJ2-7, with TRBD2 matching 10 bases. CDR3 size: 16 residues. Germline V lookup: CDR1 LGHNA, CDR2 YSLEER. V shed 1 base and J 7 bases; nucleotides not matched to a gene: 10. CDR3 residues: CASSQGWTSGLLEQYF. CDR3 nucleotides: TGCGCCAGCAGCCAAGGGTGGACTAGCGGCCTGCTGGAGCAGTACTTC.

The chain has TRBV5-1 and TRBJ2-3; D is possibly TRBD2 (6 bases). The CDR3 loop spans 17 amino acids. Deletions cut 10 bases from V and 6 bases from J, with 30 bases between. Germline V CDR1 and CDR2: SGHRS, YFSETQ. For the CDR3, the DNA is TGCGCCTGCCTTGAGGGCCACGGGCTGGCGGGAAGGGATACGCAGTATTTT. Its protein product is CACLEGHGLAGRDTQYF. Full variable domain (outside the CDR3, taken from reference TRBV5-1 and TRBJ2-3): KAGVTQTPRYLIKTRGQQVTLSCSPISGHRSVSWYQQTPGQGLQFLFEYFSETQRNKGNFPGRFSGRQFSNSRSEMNVSTLELGDSALYLCACLEGHGLAGRDTQYFGPGTRLTVL.

The chain recombines TRBV6-1 with TRBJ1-5; the D is unclear. This CDR3 has 15 amino acids. Trimming shortened V by 2 bases and J by 2 bases, and 10 bases separated the two germline ends. The germline CDR1 and CDR2 sequences are MNHNS and SASEGT. CDR3 bases: TGTGCCAGCAGTGAACAGGCGGCCGGCAATCAGCCCCAGCATTTT. As protein: CASSEQAAGNQPQHF.

The chain's CDR3 is CASSRTGTSANYEQYF. The CDR3 nucleotides read TGCGCCAGCAGCAGAACCGGGACTAGCGCCAACTACGAGCAGTACTTC. The chain links TRBV5-1 to TRBJ2-7, with 10 bases aligning to TRBD2. Germline lookup yields CDR1 SGHRS and CDR2 YFSETQ. The CDR3 contains 16 residues. V gave up 4 bases and J gave up 3 bases; unmatched junction bases: 10. Looking up the rest from reference TRBV5-1 and TRBJ2-7 gives the full variable domain: KAGVTQTPRYLIKTRGQQVTLSCSPISGHRSVSWYQQTPGQGLQFLFEYFSETQRNKGNFPGRFSGRQFSNSRSEMNVSTLELGDSALYLCASSRTGTSANYEQYFGPGTRLTVT.

The chain recombines TRBV28 with TRBJ2-6, with D possibly called TRBD1 or TRBD2 (5 bases each). Trimming pared 0 bases from V and 2 bases from J, leaving 5 bases between. CDR1 and CDR2 (germline): MDHEN, SYDVKM. The CDR3 covers 15 residues. CDR3 in amino acids: CASSLWGAGANVLTF. The CDR3 coding sequence is TGTGCCAGCAGTTTATGGGGGGCTGGGGCCAACGTCCTGACTTTC.

CDR3 loop: CASSPGLLTGELFF. The CDR3 DNA reads TGCGCCAGCAGCCCCGGACTGTTAACCGGGGAGCTGTTTTTT. The V call is TRBV4-3, the J call TRBJ2-2, with a tentative D call TRBD2 (5 bases). V was shortened by 4 bases and J by 5 bases, with 11 bases between the two germline ends. The CDR3 runs 14 residues. Looked up from germline, CDR1 is LGHNA and CDR2 is YSLEER.

The chain links TRBV5-8 to TRBJ2-3; D not certain. The ends were cut back, 4 bases at V and 6 bases at J, with 9 bases in the middle. The germline V gene has CDR1 SGHTS and CDR2 YDEGEE. The CDR3 consists of 12 residues. The CDR3 DNA follows: TGTGCCAGCAGCCTGGCTTTGGATACGCAGTATTTT. Its translation is CASSLALDTQYF.

The chain couples TRBV24-1 to TRBJ2-3; TRBD2 matches at 12 bases. Germline loops: CDR1 KGHDR, CDR2 SFDVKD. The CDR3 is made up of 18 amino acids. J gave up 2 bases and V 4 bases, and 9 bases lay outside the gene matches. CDR3 in DNA: TGTGCCACCAGTGACCGGCGGACTAGCGGGGCCATCACAGATACGCAGTATTTT. Its translation: CATSDRRTSGAITDTQYF.

The chain is built from TRBV5-1 and TRBJ1-1; TRBD1 might be the D (5 bases). The CDR3 is 14 residues long. Trimming stripped 4 bases from V and 1 base from J, with 11 bases between. CDR1 and CDR2 from the germline V gene are SGHRS and YFSETQ. The CDR3 region is CASSADSSNTEAFF. The CDR3 bases are TGCGCCAGCAGCGCAGACAGCTCGAACACTGAAGCTTTCTTT.